The subject of this entry is one T cell receptor (beta chain). This specimen comes from a study of blood T cell repertoires in COVID-19. Study context: COVID-19 samples collected from the United States, Italy and Spain covered acute and convalescent phases. The cDNA or gDNA used as material had been derived from T cells, B-cell-depleted T cells, or PBMCs.

The Seattle site enrolled patients during active infection and followed them longitudinally. Looked up from germline, CDR1 is MNHEY and CDR2 is SVGAGI. The CDR3 runs to 12 residues. How the authors handled the data: How many nucleated cells were present was estimated from reference gene primer amplification. This table comes from immunoSEQ multiplex PCR, and its TCRdb copy is limited to in-frame clones, with some not included. V and J calls and clone size are copied from that table; D and trimming were computed from the DNA. The table lists 210,000 or so clones, roughly four fifths of them singletons.

Source material: peripheral blood. The gene calls are TRBV6-5 and TRBJ1-1; 9 bases map to TRBD1. The sequence derives from a woman older than 75 with COVID-19, enrolled during active disease. The chain's CDR3 is CADRGDGPEAFF. CDR3 bases: TGTGCAGACAGGGGGGACGGGCCTGAAGCTTTCTTT.